This is a list of T cell receptor beta chains from one sample in a study of regulatory T cells in long-lasting Graves disease. TCRdb analysed the multiplex PCR reads with MiXCR anew, one entry per CDR3 protein. The profile covers a few hundred thousand distinct CDR3 sequences, with 15% to 20% appearing a single time and approximately 15% taken by the ten largest. These same data were also listed under a study on T cells in Graves' hyperthyroidism and ophthalmopathy.

Sequencing was performed on peripheral blood mononuclear cells (PBMCs), taken at new diagnosis, from a patient treated with antithyroid drugs. Source of these receptors: a woman aged 25 to 39 with Graves disease. Each CDR3 is given with its conserved first and last residue. A D gene is named only where the DNA matches it firmly. Clone sizes are given selectively: once, few, many, or a class where the clone is expanded.

j_call clone_size d_call v_call cdr3_nt cdr3_aa
TRBJ1-2 many NA TRBV2 TGTGCCAGCAGCGATACAGCGACGGCTAGAAACTATGGCTACACCTTC CASSDTATARNYGYTF
TRBJ1-3 many NA TRBV12-3/TRBV12-4 TGTGCCAGCAGTTTACTGGGGGCACTTGGAAACACCATATATTTT CASSLLGALGNTIYF
TRBJ1-2 many TRBD1 TRBV20-1 TGCAGTGCCGTCTATCGACCGGGACAGAGCTATGGCTACACCTTC CSAVYRPGQSYGYTF
TRBJ2-7 NA TRBD1 TRBV20-1 TGCAGTGCTAGCGGGACAGGGGGCAACTACGAGCAGTACTTC CSASGTGGNYEQYF
TRBJ1-2 NA TRBD1 TRBV11-2 TGTGCCAGCAGCACGGGGACAGGGTACGCCTATGGCTACACCTTC CASSTGTGYAYGYTF
TRBJ1-5 many TRBD1 TRBV7-9 TGTGCCAGCAGCATAGGACAGGGGGCTGTTAGCAATCAGCCCCAGCATTTT CASSIGQGAVSNQPQHF
TRBJ2-3 many NA TRBV29-1 TGCAGCGTTGTGAAGGGAGGAGATACGCAGTATTTT CSVVKGGDTQYF
TRBJ1-6 many NA TRBV2 TGTGCCAGCGAGTTTGCCGTTCTCAGGGGAGCAGGTTCACCCCTCCACTTT CASEFAVLRGAGSPLHF
TRBJ1-4 many NA TRBV2 TGTGCCAGCAGTGTGGCCTCCTGGGGTGAAAAACTGTTTTTT CASSVASWGEKLFF
TRBJ1-1 many TRBD1 TRBV27 TGTGCCAGCAGTTTATTCGGACAGGACAAAGCTTTCTTT CASSLFGQDKAFF
TRBJ1-2 many TRBD1 TRBV7-8 TGTGCCAGCAGCTGGGACCGGGACAGGGCTGGGGATGGCTACACCTTC CASSWDRDRAGDGYTF
TRBJ2-1 many NA TRBV7-2 TGTGCCAGCAGCTTAGTGGGGGTAAATGAGCAGTTCTTC CASSLVGVNEQFF
TRBJ2-2 NA TRBD1 TRBV20-1 TGCAGTGCTAGAGGCCCCAGGGGGCGGTGGGCCGGGGAGCTGTTTTTT CSARGPRGRWAGELFF
TRBJ1-2 many NA TRBV18 TGTGCCAGCTCACCACGAGAGGGTGACGGCTACACCTTC CASSPREGDGYTF
TRBJ1-1 many NA TRBV27 TGTGCCAGTAGTTCTGGGGCGACTGAAGCTTTCTTT CASSSGATEAFF
TRBJ2-1 many NA TRBV7-2 TGTGCCAGCAGCCCTGAAGACCCGGAGTTCTACAATGAGCAGTTCTTC CASSPEDPEFYNEQFF
TRBJ2-5 many NA TRBV20-1 TGCAGTGCTAGAGGCGGCTTGGAGACCCAGTACTTC CSARGGLETQYF
TRBJ1-1 many NA TRBV20-1 TGCAGTGCTAGAGCCGCAGGGTTGAGAACTGAAGCTTTCTTT CSARAAGLRTEAFF
TRBJ1-3 NA TRBD1 TRBV7-9 TGTGCCAGCAGCTTACTGACAGGGGGAAACACCATATATTTT CASSLLTGGNTIYF
TRBJ1-1 many TRBD1 TRBV2 TGTGCCAGCAGTAACAGGGGGCAGGGGGCCACTGAAGCTTTCTTT CASSNRGQGATEAFF
TRBJ1-1 NA NA TRBV4-1 TGCGCCAGCAGCCAAGGACAGAACACTGAAGCTTTCTTT CASSQGQNTEAFF
TRBJ2-7 NA NA TRBV10-2 TGCGCCAGCAGTGAACGGGAAATAGCCTTGGACGAGCAGTACTTC CASSEREIALDEQYF
TRBJ2-7 NA TRBD2 TRBV2 TGTGCCAGCAGTCCTCTACGAGCGGGGGGGCCATACGAGCAGTACTTC CASSPLRAGGPYEQYF
TRBJ1-2 many TRBD1 TRBV4-1 TGCGCCAGCAGCCACCCTAGGGGACAGGAGGGCTATGGCTACACCTTC CASSHPRGQEGYGYTF
TRBJ1-6 many TRBD1 TRBV5-6 TGTGCCAGCAGCTTGTTGGGCGGGACAGCTAATACTTCACCCCTCCACTTT CASSLLGGTANTSPLHF
TRBJ1-2 NA NA TRBV19 TGTGCCAGTACACAAGCCGGGGGGCAGGACTATGGCTACACCTTC CASTQAGGQDYGYTF
TRBJ2-5 many NA TRBV20-1 TGCAGTGCTAGGGAGACAATATTGGAAGAGACCCAGTACTTC CSARETILEETQYF
TRBJ2-5 many NA TRBV6-2/TRBV6-3 TGTGCCAGCAGTTACTCGGTATATGAGAGGAAAGAGACCCAGTACTTC CASSYSVYERKETQYF
TRBJ2-5 NA TRBD2 TRBV5-1 TGCGCCAGCAGCTCAGGGACTAGCGGGGAAAAGACCCAGTACTTC CASSSGTSGEKTQYF
TRBJ2-5 many NA TRBV9 TGTGCCAGCAGCGTCACGTTAGCGGTTGAAGAGACCCAGTACTTC CASSVTLAVEETQYF
TRBJ2-2 many NA TRBV6-1 TGTGCCAGCAGTGTTGGGGTGGACACCGGGGAGCTGTTTTTT CASSVGVDTGELFF
TRBJ1-2 NA TRBD1 TRBV6-1 TGTGCCAGCAGCAACAGGGGAAGTATCGCCTACACCTTC CASSNRGSIAYTF